The 19 T cell receptor beta chains reported below all come from one sample, sequenced in a study of control samples from healthy donors and cancer patients (dated by TCRdb to 2020 to 2021). Library construction relied on the immunoSEQ multiplex PCR assay. Not all clones reach the TCRdb copy of this immuneACCESS table, which keeps in-frame sequences only. Checked studies attribute under half of the gap to unresolved V genes and leave the rest unexplained. The sample includes 40,000 to 45,000 clones, with 70% observed a single time. The ten largest make up under 20% of the sample. The sequencing sample was made of formalin-fixed, paraffin-embedded tissue. Receptors were obtained from a male donor with melanoma.

The V call is TRBV7-2, the J call TRBJ2-1; perhaps D is TRBD1 or TRBD2 (5 bases each). Trimming stripped 5 bases from V and 4 bases from J, with 15 bases between. The germline V gene has CDR1 SGHTA and CDR2 FQGNSA. CDR3 length: 15 amino acids. The CDR3 DNA follows: TGTGCCAGCAGCATAACCGGGACGGCTTACAATGAGCAGTTCTTC. Translated, it gives CASSITGTAYNEQFF.

This clone was seen only a few times. The chain couples TRBV10-2 to TRBJ1-1; D is possibly TRBD1 (5 bases). CDR3 length: 15 residues. Trimming took off 7 bases at V and 1 base at J, with 16 bases between the two ends. CDR1 WSHSY and CDR2 SAAADI come from the germline V gene. CDR3 sequence (DNA): TGCGCCAGCAACGATCCAGGGTCCGGGAACACTGAAGCTTTCTTT. Protein product: CASNDPGSGNTEAFF.

The chain carries TRBV19 and TRBJ1-1, with TRBD1 matching over 9 bases. The CDR3 totals 13 residues. J was trimmed by 7 bases and V by 9 bases; bases with no gene match: 9. Germline CDR1 and CDR2: LNHDA and SQIVND (reference sequence). The CDR3 spells CASITNRGREAFF. CDR3 nucleotides: TGTGCCAGCATTACAAACAGGGGGCGTGAAGCTTTCTTT.

V gene TRBV28 combines with J gene TRBJ2-3; TRBD2 aligns across 9 bases. Germline V gene lookup returns CDR1 MDHEN and CDR2 SYDVKM. CDR3 size: 15 residues. The V and J ends lost 3 bases and 4 bases, in that order; junction bases with no gene match: 5. The CDR3 spells CASSFSAGGADTQYF. The CDR3, as DNA: TGTGCCAGCAGTTTTTCGGCGGGAGGGGCAGATACGCAGTATTTT.

This chain joins TRBV28 and TRBJ1-4, with a weak D call TRBD1 (5 bases). Trimming took 6 bases from V and 7 from J, leaving 6 bases between them. The CDR3 runs 11 residues. The germline V gene has CDR1 MDHEN and CDR2 SYDVKM. CDR3: CASSQGEKLFF. CDR3 sequence (DNA): TGTGCCAGCAGCCAGGGTGAAAAACTGTTTTTT. Full variable domain (outside the CDR3, taken from reference TRBV28 and TRBJ1-4): DVKVTQSSRYLVKRTGEKVFLECVQDMDHENMFWYRQDPGLGLRLIYFSYDVKMKEKGDIPEGYSVSREKKERFSLILESASTNQTSMYLCASSQGEKLFFGSGTQLSVL.

The chain is built from TRBV28 and TRBJ2-1, with TRBD2 identical over 8 bases. The CDR3 runs 18 residues. Unmatched junction bases numbered 14, after V lost 0 bases and J lost 7 bases. Germline assignment: CDR1 MDHEN and CDR2 SYDVKM. The CDR3 DNA is TGTGCCAGCAGTTTATGGGGAAAGGGACTAGATTCCGTGAATGAGCAGTTCTTC. It yields the protein CASSLWGKGLDSVNEQFF. The variable domain in full, with the rest retrieved from reference TRBV28 and TRBJ2-1, is DVKVTQSSRYLVKRTGEKVFLECVQDMDHENMFWYRQDPGLGLRLIYFSYDVKMKEKGDIPEGYSVSREKKERFSLILESASTNQTSMYLCASSLWGKGLDSVNEQFFGPGTRLTVL.

This clone has a handful of counts. This sequence joins TRBV30 and TRBJ2-2; D tentatively reads TRBD1 or TRBD2 (5 bases each). This CDR3 comprises 15 residues. Trimming took 4 bases from V and 4 from J, leaving 16 bases between them. The germline V gene has CDR1 GTSNPN and CDR2 SVGIG (reference sequence). The CDR3 sequence: CAWIPGPSVTGELFF. CDR3 nucleotides: TGTGCCTGGATCCCGGGACCTTCGGTCACCGGGGAGCTGTTTTTT.

CDR3 sequence reads: CASSQGGGSPQYF. The CDR3 region has the DNA TGTGCCAGCAGCCAGGGAGGCGGGTCACCGCAGTATTTT. V usage is TRBV3-1 (or the pseudogene TRBV3-2) and J usage is TRBJ2-3, with a possible D match to TRBD2 (6 bases). The CDR3 has 13 amino acids. Germline V gene lookup returns CDR1 LGHDT and CDR2 YNNKEL (reference sequence). Between the trimmed V and J ends, which lost 3 bases and 10 bases, there was a span of 14 bases.

J is TRBJ1-1 and V is TRBV6-5, with D possibly being TRBD1 (5 bases). CDR3 length equals 15 residues. Germline assignment: CDR1 MNHEY and CDR2 SVGAGI. The V gene lost 7 bases and the J gene lost 3 bases, with 18 bases spanning the gap. The CDR3 DNA follows: TGTGCCAGCATCAGGGTTGCAAGTGGACACACTGAAGCTTTCTTT. Its protein product is CASIRVASGHTEAFF.

This chain joins TRBV27 and TRBJ1-6, with no clear D. The CDR3 totals 10 residues. Germline assignment: CDR1 MNHEY and CDR2 SMNVEV (reference sequence). The germline V and J ends were trimmed by 8 bases and 8 bases, with 4 bases remaining between them. As DNA, the CDR3 is TGTGCCAGCGGTTATTCACCCCTCCACTTT. It specifies CASGYSPLHF.

V usage is TRBV7-9 and J usage is TRBJ2-5; no firm D call. V was clipped by 5 bases and J by 5 bases, with 15 bases between them. The CDR3 runs to 14 residues. Germline V gene sequence: CDR1 SEHNR, CDR2 FQNEAQ (reference sequence). The DNA for the CDR3 is TGTGCCAGCAGCCGGTTGGATCCAAGGGAGACCCAGTACTTC. It encodes CASSRLDPRETQYF.

This chain joins TRBV7-9 and TRBJ1-4; 7 bases agree with TRBD1. V was clipped by 1 base and J by 12 bases; unmatched bases: 5. The V gene's germline CDR1 is SEHNR and CDR2 FQNEAQ (reference sequence). The CDR3 spans 13 residues. CDR3 residues: CASSLDGGGELFF. The DNA for the CDR3 is TGTGCCAGCAGCTTAGATGGAGGGGGCGAACTGTTTTTT.

In this sample, this clone turned up a few times. V gene TRBV6-6 combines with J gene TRBJ1-2, with TRBD1 matching over 8 bases. Germline V gives CDR1 MNHNY, CDR2 SVGAGI (reference sequence). The CDR3 covers 13 residues. Trimming at V came to 0 bases and at J to 8 bases, leaving 2 bases not matched to a gene. CDR3 amino acids: CASSYSWDRGYTF. The DNA for the CDR3 is TGTGCCAGCAGTTACTCTTGGGACAGGGGCTACACCTTC.

About this clone: A junction boundary mismatches the germline segment, possibly from a read error. The gene calls are TRBV7-6 and TRBJ2-1, with 12 nucleotides matching TRBD2. Germline lookup yields CDR1 SGHVS and CDR2 FNYEAQ. This CDR3 comprises 17 residues. This CDR3 is CASSSHGLAGFYNEQFF. As DNA, the CDR3 is TGTGCCAGCAGCTCTCACGGACTAGCGGGGTTTTACAATGAGCAATTCTTC.

The chain is built from TRBV3-1 (or the pseudogene TRBV3-2) and TRBJ2-7, with a tentative D call TRBD1 (6 bases). The CDR3 sequence is 14 residues long. Germline V CDR1 and CDR2: LGHDT, YNNKEL (reference sequence). Between the trimmed V and J ends, which lost 3 bases and 3 bases, there was a span of 12 bases. CDR3 DNA: TGTGCCAGCAGCCATATTGACAGGAACTACGAGCAGTACTTC. It yields the protein CASSHIDRNYEQYF.

This rearrangement joins TRBV19 to TRBJ2-2; TRBD1 is a possible D gene (5 bases). The V gene lost 6 bases and the J gene lost 1 base, with 9 bases spanning the gap. Germline CDR1 is LNHDA and CDR2 is SQIVND (reference sequence). CDR3 length equals 14 residues. CDR3 amino acids: CASRGQGNTGELFF. DNA of the CDR3: TGTGCCAGTAGGGGGCAGGGGAACACCGGGGAGCTGTTTTTT.

This clone appeared many times. The chain has TRBV10-3 and TRBJ2-7; unclear D gene. The CDR3 loop spans 13 amino acids. V was shortened by 1 base and J by 5 bases, with 9 bases between the two germline ends. From germline, CDR1 is ENHRY and CDR2 SYGVKD. The CDR3 region is CAISELDRNEQYF. The CDR3 DNA reads as TGTGCCATCAGTGAGTTGGATAGGAACGAGCAGTACTTC.

This chain uses TRBV4-1 with TRBJ2-5; 7 bases map to TRBD1. With V trimmed by 1 base and J by 3 bases, 5 bases remained unmatched. Germline V gene data show CDR1 as MGHRA and CDR2 as YSYEKL. The CDR3 spans 15 residues. Here the CDR3 DNA reads TGCGCCAGCAGCCAAGCCGGGACAGATAAAGAGACCCAGTACTTC. Its translation: CASSQAGTDKETQYF.

This sequence joins TRBV6-2 or TRBV6-3 and TRBJ2-6; 7 nucleotides agree with TRBD1. V lost 2 bases, J lost 1 base, and 8 bases stayed unmatched. The germline gives CDR1 MNHEY, CDR2 SVGEGT. The CDR3 consists of 18 residues. In nucleotides, the CDR3 is TGTGCCAGCAGTTACAACCGGGACAGAAAATCTGGGGCCAACGTCCTGACTTTC. Translating it yields CASSYNRDRKSGANVLTF.